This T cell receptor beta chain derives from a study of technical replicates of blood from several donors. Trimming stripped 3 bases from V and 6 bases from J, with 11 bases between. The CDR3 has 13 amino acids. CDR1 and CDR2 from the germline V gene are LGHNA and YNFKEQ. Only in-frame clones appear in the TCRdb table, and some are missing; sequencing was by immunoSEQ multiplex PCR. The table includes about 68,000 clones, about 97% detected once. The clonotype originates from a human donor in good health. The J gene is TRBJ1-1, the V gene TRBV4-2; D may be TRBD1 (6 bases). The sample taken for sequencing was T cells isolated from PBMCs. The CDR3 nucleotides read TGTGCCAGCAGCCAGCCAGAGGGGGCTGAAGCTTTCTTT. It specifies CASSQPEGAEAFF.